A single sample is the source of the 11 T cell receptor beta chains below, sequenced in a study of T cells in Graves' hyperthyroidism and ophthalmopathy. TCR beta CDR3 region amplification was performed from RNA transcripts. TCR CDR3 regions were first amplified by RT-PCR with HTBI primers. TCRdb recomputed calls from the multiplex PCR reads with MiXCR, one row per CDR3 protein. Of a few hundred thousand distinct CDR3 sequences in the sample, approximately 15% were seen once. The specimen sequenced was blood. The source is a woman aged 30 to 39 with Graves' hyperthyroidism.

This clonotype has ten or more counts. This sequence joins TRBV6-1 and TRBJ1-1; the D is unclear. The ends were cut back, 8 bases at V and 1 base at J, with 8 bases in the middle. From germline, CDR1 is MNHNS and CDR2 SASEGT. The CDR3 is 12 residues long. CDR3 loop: CASGRRNTEAFF. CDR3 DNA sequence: TGTGCCAGCGGTCGGAGGAACACTGAAGCTTTCTTT.

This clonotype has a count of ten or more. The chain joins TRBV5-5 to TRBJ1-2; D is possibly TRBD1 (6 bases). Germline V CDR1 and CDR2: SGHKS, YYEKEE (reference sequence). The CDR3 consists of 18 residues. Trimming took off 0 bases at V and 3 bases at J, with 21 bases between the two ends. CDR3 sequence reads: CASSLAGTGRGRDYGYTF. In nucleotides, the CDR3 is TGTGCCAGCAGCTTGGCCGGAACAGGGAGGGGTAGGGACTATGGCTACACCTTC.

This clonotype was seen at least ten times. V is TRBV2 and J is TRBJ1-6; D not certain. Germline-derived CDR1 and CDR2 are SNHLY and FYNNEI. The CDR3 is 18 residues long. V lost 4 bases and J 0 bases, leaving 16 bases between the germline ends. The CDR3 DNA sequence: TGTGCCAGCAGTGCCTGGACCGGGTCAGGCTCCTATAATTCACCCCTCCACTTT. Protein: CASSAWTGSGSYNSPLHF.

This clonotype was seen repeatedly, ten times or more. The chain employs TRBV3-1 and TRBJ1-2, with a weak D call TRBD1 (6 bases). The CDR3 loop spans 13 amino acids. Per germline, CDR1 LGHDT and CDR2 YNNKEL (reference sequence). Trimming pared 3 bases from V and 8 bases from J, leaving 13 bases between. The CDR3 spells CASSQAEGVGYTF. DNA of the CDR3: TGTGCCAGCAGCCAGGCCGAGGGGGTCGGCTACACCTTC.

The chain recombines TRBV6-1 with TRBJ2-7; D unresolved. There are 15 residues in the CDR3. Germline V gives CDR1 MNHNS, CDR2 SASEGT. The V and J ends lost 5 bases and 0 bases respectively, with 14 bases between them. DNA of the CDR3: TGTGCCAGCAGTCCCCCATGGAGTGACTCCTACGAGCAGTACTTC. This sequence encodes CASSPPWSDSYEQYF.

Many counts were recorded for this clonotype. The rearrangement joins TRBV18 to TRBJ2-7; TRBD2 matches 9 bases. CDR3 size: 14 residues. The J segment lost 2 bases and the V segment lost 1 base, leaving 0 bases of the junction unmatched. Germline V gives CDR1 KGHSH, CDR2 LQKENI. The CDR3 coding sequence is TGTGCCAGCTCACCACAGCGGGAGGCCTACGAGCAGTACTTC. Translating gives CASSPQREAYEQYF. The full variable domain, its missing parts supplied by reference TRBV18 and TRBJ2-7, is NAGVMQNPRHLVRRRGQEARLRCSPMKGHSHVYWYRQLPEEGLKFMVYLQKENIIDESGMPKERFSAEFPKEGPSILRIQQVVRGDSAAYFCASSPQREAYEQYFGPGTRLTVT.

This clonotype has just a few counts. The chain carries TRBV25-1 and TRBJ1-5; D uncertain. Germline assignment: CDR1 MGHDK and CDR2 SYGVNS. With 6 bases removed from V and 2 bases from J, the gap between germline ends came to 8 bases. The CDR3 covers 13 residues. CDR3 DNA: TGTGCCAGCAGCGGGGTGGGCAATCAGCCCCAGCATTTT. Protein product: CASSGVGNQPQHF. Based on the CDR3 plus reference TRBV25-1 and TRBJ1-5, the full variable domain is EADIYQTPRYLVIGTGKKITLECSQTMGHDKMYWYQQDPGMELHLIHYSYGVNSTEKGDLSSESTVSRIRTEHFPLTLESARPSHTSQYLCASSGVGNQPQHFGDGTRLSIL.

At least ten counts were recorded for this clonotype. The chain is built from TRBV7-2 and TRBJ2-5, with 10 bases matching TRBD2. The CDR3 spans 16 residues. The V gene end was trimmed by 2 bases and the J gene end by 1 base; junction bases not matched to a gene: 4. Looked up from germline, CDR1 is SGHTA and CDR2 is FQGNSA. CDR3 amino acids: CASSLSIAGGQETQYF. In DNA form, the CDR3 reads TGTGCCAGCAGCTTAAGTATAGCGGGGGGCCAAGAGACCCAGTACTTC.

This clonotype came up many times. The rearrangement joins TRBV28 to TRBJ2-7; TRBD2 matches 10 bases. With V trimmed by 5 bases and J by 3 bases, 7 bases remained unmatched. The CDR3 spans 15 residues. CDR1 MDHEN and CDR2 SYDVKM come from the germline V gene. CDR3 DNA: TGTGCCAGCAGTGCCACTAGCGGGGTTTTCTACGAGCAGTACTTC. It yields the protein CASSATSGVFYEQYF. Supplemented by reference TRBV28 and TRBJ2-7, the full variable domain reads DVKVTQSSRYLVKRTGEKVFLECVQDMDHENMFWYRQDPGLGLRLIYFSYDVKMKEKGDIPEGYSVSREKKERFSLILESASTNQTSMYLCASSATSGVFYEQYFGPGTRLTVT.

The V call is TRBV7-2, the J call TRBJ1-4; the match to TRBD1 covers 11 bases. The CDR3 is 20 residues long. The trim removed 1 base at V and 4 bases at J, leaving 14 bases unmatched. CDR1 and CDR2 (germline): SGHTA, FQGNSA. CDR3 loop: CASSLDWFGTGGPNNEKLFF. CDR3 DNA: TGTGCCAGCAGCTTAGACTGGTTTGGGACAGGGGGACCTAATAATGAAAAACTGTTTTTT.

The CDR3 DNA follows: TGTGCCAGCAGTCCCCTCTCTAGCGCCCCACACAATGAGCAGTTCTTC. It codes for CASSPLSSAPHNEQFF. The chain joins TRBV6-2 or TRBV6-3 to TRBJ2-1; possibly TRBD2 for D (6 bases). Between the trimmed V and J ends, which lost 5 bases and 5 bases, there was a span of 19 bases. From germline, CDR1 is MNHEY and CDR2 SVGEGT. CDR3 length: 16 residues.